The 8 T cell receptor beta chains presented below share a single source sample, sequenced in a study of CD8+ T cells in alopecia areata. cDNA serving as the sequencing template came from extracted, reverse transcribed RNA. Data came from immunoSEQ multiplex PCR; TCRdb stores just in-frame clones and leaves some out. The sample has about 180,000 clones, about 67% seen once. The sequences come from CD8+ T cells sorted from blood, collected at week 0. These receptor sequences come from a human donor with alopecia areata.

Only a few counts were recorded for this clone. J is TRBJ2-1 and V is TRBV19, with TRBD2 as a possible D gene (5 bases). This CDR3 region has 14 residues. V lost 2 bases to trimming and J lost 6 bases, with 11 bases between them. Looked up from germline, CDR1 is LNHDA and CDR2 is SQIVND (reference sequence). CDR3 protein: CASSITGISNEQFF. The DNA of the CDR3 is TGTGCCAGTAGTATAACGGGGATTTCCAATGAGCAGTTCTTC.

This chain uses TRBV10-3 with TRBJ2-7; D possibly corresponds to TRBD2 (6 bases). The CDR3 covers 12 residues. V was shortened by 0 bases and J by 7 bases, with 7 bases between the two germline ends. Germline loops: CDR1 ENHRY, CDR2 SYGVKD. The DNA of the CDR3 is TGTGCCATCAGTGAGTCTGGGGGGGAGCAGTACTTC. Translation: CAISESGGEQYF.

CDR3 DNA: TGTGCCAGTAGTCCTCAGACTAGATACCATGAGCAGTTCTTC. Its translation: CASSPQTRYHEQFF. This sequence joins TRBV19 and TRBJ2-1; perhaps TRBD2 as D (6 bases). The CDR3 consists of 14 residues. Trimming stripped 5 bases from V and 8 bases from J, with 16 bases between. Germline V gives CDR1 LNHDA, CDR2 SQIVND (reference sequence).

A single count supports this clone. This sequence joins TRBV14 and TRBJ1-1, with 8 bases that match TRBD1. The germline V gene has CDR1 SGHDN and CDR2 FVKESK. J was trimmed by 4 bases and V by 3 bases; bases with no gene match: 1. The CDR3 has 13 amino acids. The CDR3 nucleotides read TGTGCCAGCAGCCATACAGGGGGCACTGAAGCTTTCTTT. Its protein product is CASSHTGGTEAFF.

This clone was picked up a small number of times. This sequence joins TRBV9 and TRBJ2-7; TRBD2 aligns across 8 bases. Germline CDR1 is SGDLS and CDR2 is YYNGEE. Losses at the gene ends were 4 bases for V and 7 bases for J; bases not matched to a gene: 7. The CDR3 is 13 amino acids. The CDR3 spells CASSLTGREEQYF. In DNA, the CDR3 is TGTGCCAGCAGCCTCACCGGGAGGGAAGAGCAGTACTTC.

The gene calls are TRBV25-1 and TRBJ1-5; D call uncertain. Germline V CDR1 and CDR2: MGHDK, SYGVNS. V lost 6 bases to trimming and J lost 2 bases, with 11 bases between them. CDR3 length: 14 residues. CDR3 in DNA: TGTGCCAGCAGCAAGGGAGCGCGCAATCAGCCCCAGCATTTT. Its translation: CASSKGARNQPQHF.

The chain is built from TRBV12-5 and TRBJ2-5; D uncertain. Trimming took 1 base from V and 2 from J, leaving 11 bases between them. The CDR3 sequence is 15 residues long. Germline V gene lookup returns CDR1 LGHNT and CDR2 FRNRAP. CDR3 loop: CASGLEAAPQETQYF. CDR3 sequence (DNA): TGTGCTAGTGGTTTGGAGGCGGCCCCACAAGAGACCCAGTACTTC.

V and J are TRBV30 and TRBJ2-3; 12 nucleotides align to TRBD2. Per the germline V gene, CDR1 is GTSNPN and CDR2 is SVGIG (reference sequence). J gave up 5 bases and V 4 bases, and 7 bases lay outside the gene matches. This CDR3 is built from 15 residues. The CDR3 nucleotides are TGTGCCTGGACGTCTAGCGGGGGGGCAGGAGATACGCAGTATTTT. Translated, it gives CAWTSSGGAGDTQYF.